This T cell receptor beta chain was found in a study of cytomegalovirus exposure and HLA in healthy donors. General study points: Using the classifier, cytomegalovirus status was reportedly diagnosed with high specificity and sensitivity. Researchers reported in a later analysis that common viral pathogens appeared linked to several top clusters.

The study ran its PCR with 60 Vbeta and 13 Jbeta primers. Measured with immunoSEQ multiplex PCR; TCRdb has only the in-frame clones, and not every one. Here the sample spans about 130,000 clones, 83% being singletons. Germline lookup yields CDR1 MGHRA and CDR2 YSYEKL. This CDR3 has 14 amino acids. Trimming removed 2 bases from V and 8 bases from J, with 15 bases in between. On this clone: The antigen remains undetermined.

The V call is TRBV4-1, the J call TRBJ1-2; possible D gene TRBD1, 5 bases. The sequencing sample was made of PBMCs. This sequence originates from a woman aged 40 to 50 in good health and CMV-seropositive. The CDR3 bases are TGCGCCAGCAGCCAAATTTCAGGACATGGGGGCTACACCTTC. Translated: CASSQISGHGGYTF.